Listed below are T cell receptor beta chains from one sample, sequenced in a study of blood T cells in healthy people across ages. TCRdb recomputed calls from the 5' RACE reads with MiXCR, one row per CDR3 protein. The sample includes around 1.5 million distinct CDR3 sequences, roughly 40% seen only once; the top ten take 6.5% to 10%. The sample consisted of blood. These receptors were obtained from a woman aged 18 to 35 in good health. The CDR3 runs from the conserved cysteine through the conserved F or W. Each record gives: clone size, D gene, V gene, J gene, CDR3 protein, CDR3 DNA. D genes are given only for firm matches. Where a row states a size, it is once, few, many or the class of an expanded clone; other rows omit it.

>once|-|TRBV12-3/TRBV12-4|TRBJ2-7
CASSRDMGLWDEQYF
TGTGCCAGCAGCCGGGACATGGGCCTTTGGGACGAGCAGTACTTC
>few|TRBD1|TRBV6-5|TRBJ1-5
CASSYPRGSAGTAYRPQHF
TGTGCCAGCAGTTACCCGAGGGGGTCAGCCGGGACAGCCTATCGGCCCCAGCATTTT
>-|-|TRBV24-1|TRBJ1-4
CATARGGTNEKLFF
TGTGCCACCGCCCGAGGGGGAACTAATGAAAAACTGTTTTTT
>few|-|TRBV20-1|TRBJ2-5
CSAQTGYNEQYF
TGCAGTGCTCAGACTGGTTACAATGAGCAGTACTTC
>-|-|TRBV5-1|TRBJ1-2
CASSLGDSRYGYTF
TGCGCCAGCAGTTTGGGGGACTCACGCTATGGCTACACCTTC
>-|-|TRBV20-1|TRBJ2-5
CSAGHEQYF
TGCAGTGCTGGCCATGAGCAGTACTTC
>-|TRBD1|TRBV2|TRBJ2-1
CASRITTAGTGGPTTRQFF
TGTGCCAGCAGGATAACTACCGCGGGGACAGGGGGGCCCACGACGAGGCAGTTCTTC
>-|-|TRBV29-1|TRBJ1-1
CSVEQRNTEAFF
TGCAGCGTTGAACAGCGCAACACTGAAGCTTTCTTT
>-|TRBD2|TRBV5-5|TRBJ2-3
CAGSLVLRGRATDTQYF
TGTGCCGGCAGCTTGGTTCTACGTGGGAGGGCCACAGATACGCAGTATTTT
>-|-|TRBV4-1|TRBJ2-1
CASSPREREQFF
TGCGCCAGCAGCCCAAGAGAGCGAGAGCAGTTCTTC
>few|TRBD1|TRBV7-9|TRBJ1-2
CASSLASPTGGYGYTF
TGTGCCAGCAGCCTAGCCTCCCCGACAGGGGGCTACGGCTACACCTTC
>-|-|TRBV11-2|TRBJ2-7
CASRRPGLLIYEQYF
TGTGCCAGCAGGAGGCCAGGACTCCTCATCTACGAGCAGTACTTC
>-|-|TRBV5-4|TRBJ2-1
CASSLGESLYEQFF
TGTGCCAGCAGCTTGGGGGAGAGCCTCTACGAGCAGTTCTTC
>-|TRBD1|TRBV11-2|TRBJ1-2
CASSSGDSLYGYTF
TGTGCCAGCAGCTCGGGGGACAGCCTCTATGGCTACACCTTC
>once|TRBD2|TRBV6-7|TRBJ2-1
CASRALAGGPGNEQFF
TGTGCCAGCAGGGCCCTAGCGGGAGGGCCAGGGAATGAGCAGTTCTTC
>few|TRBD2|TRBV12-3/TRBV12-4|TRBJ2-3
CASSLLGPIIAGSSTDTQYF
TGTGCCAGCAGTTTACTCGGTCCGATTATAGCGGGCTCTAGCACAGATACGCAGTATTTT
>-|TRBD1|TRBV15|TRBJ2-1
CATSGMGRDRVLRCNEQFF
TGTGCCACCAGCGGCATGGGGAGGGACAGGGTTTTACGATGCAATGAGCAGTTCTTC
>-|TRBD2|TRBV11-2|TRBJ2-5
CASTLGGGDQETQYF
TGTGCCAGTACCTTGGGCGGGGGGGACCAAGAGACCCAGTACTTC
>once|-|TRBV6-2/TRBV6-3|TRBJ1-3
CASGRLTGNTIYF
TGTGCCAGCGGCCGTTTAACTGGAAACACCATATATTTT
>-|-|TRBV6-5|TRBJ1-5
CASRVDGYSNQPQHF
TGTGCCAGCAGAGTGGACGGCTATAGCAATCAGCCCCAGCATTTT
>-|-|TRBV28|TRBJ2-7
CASSFSGAGSYEQYF
TGTGCCAGCAGTTTTTCTGGGGCAGGGTCCTACGAGCAGTACTTC
>-|TRBD1|TRBV27|TRBJ2-7
CASSLSSQGPYEQYF
TGTGCCAGCAGTTTATCGTCACAGGGGCCCTACGAGCAGTACTTC
>once|-|TRBV29-1|TRBJ2-5
CSVEGGSRDWQTQYF
TGCAGCGTTGAAGGTGGGTCCAGGGACTGGCAGACCCAGTACTTC
>-|-|TRBV7-2|TRBJ2-4
CASSFSGKNIQYF
TGTGCCAGCAGCTTCTCGGGCAAAAACATTCAGTACTTC
>many|-|TRBV7-2|TRBJ2-5
CASSLAVRRETQYF
TGTGCCAGCAGCTTAGCAGTTAGGCGGGAGACCCAGTACTTC
>-|-|TRBV20-1|TRBJ2-7
CSARGGSVSLFGEQYF
TGCAGTGCTAGAGGGGGTAGCGTGAGCCTTTTCGGCGAGCAGTACTTC
>-|-|TRBV9|TRBJ2-7
CASSVSPTGTYEQYF
TGTGCCAGCAGCGTAAGTCCGACGGGGACCTACGAGCAGTACTTC